Listed here are 31 T cell receptor beta chains from one sample, sequenced in a study of T-cell reconstitution after alpha-beta-depleted transplantation in children. Researchers prepared the TCRbeta library using unique molecular identifiers, the study reports. TCRdb used MiXCR to reprocess the PCR reads, holding one entry per CDR3 protein. The profile shows hundreds of thousands of distinct CDR3 sequences, less than 15% of them singletons. The source was PBMCs, collected before TCRalphabeta/CD19-depleted stem cell transplant. The receptors derive from a girl aged 2 to 9 with congenital amegakaryocytic thrombocytopenia, due to receive a stem cell transplant.

This clonotype was detected many times. The CDR3 here is CASSFQPTSGYEQYF. For the CDR3, the DNA is TGTGCCAGCAGTTTCCAACCGACTAGCGGTTACGAGCAGTACTTC. The gene calls are TRBV6-5 and TRBJ2-7; 9 positions match TRBD2. The J segment lost 4 bases and the V segment lost 4 bases, leaving 8 bases of the junction unmatched. CDR1 MNHEY and CDR2 SVGAGI come from the germline V gene. The CDR3 loop spans 15 amino acids.

At least ten counts were recorded for this clonotype. The chain is built from TRBV20-1 and TRBJ2-5; possible D gene TRBD1, 5 bases. Germline V gene sequence: CDR1 DFQATT, CDR2 SNEGSKA (reference sequence). The CDR3 extends over 15 amino acids. Trimming took 3 bases from V and 2 from J, leaving 16 bases between them. CDR3 DNA: TGCAGTGCTAGTACCTATCCAAGGACACAAGAGACCCAGTACTTC. This codes for CSASTYPRTQETQYF.

J is TRBJ1-1 and V is TRBV5-1; D remains ambiguous. Trimming pared 1 base from V and 13 bases from J, leaving 17 bases between. The CDR3 is 13 residues long. The germline CDR1 and CDR2 sequences are SGHRS and YFSETQ. This chain's CDR3 is CASSLHGLFKLFF. The CDR3 DNA reads TGCGCCAGCAGCTTGCATGGCCTTTTTAAACTTTTCTTT.

This clonotype appeared many times. V is TRBV7-2 and J is TRBJ2-3, with unresolved D. The germline V and J ends were trimmed by 5 bases and 5 bases, with 8 bases remaining between them. This CDR3 is built from 12 residues. The germline CDR1 and CDR2 sequences are SGHTA and FQGNSA. CDR3: CASSQPGDTQYF. The CDR3 nucleotides are TGTGCCAGCAGCCAACCGGGAGATACGCAGTATTTT.

This clonotype came up many times. The gene calls are TRBV10-2 and TRBJ2-3; 10 bases align to TRBD2. J lost 6 bases, V lost 8 bases, and 11 bases had no gene match. CDR3 length: 15 residues. Germline values: CDR1 WSHSY, CDR2 SAAADI. CDR3 DNA: TGCGCCAGCCGGGGGGCCCTAGCGGGAGAGGATACGCAGTATTTT. Its protein product is CASRGALAGEDTQYF.

This clonotype was detected many times. This chain links TRBV28 with TRBJ2-3, with 7 positions matching TRBD1. The CDR3 sequence is 15 residues long. Trimming took 7 bases from V and 3 from J; bases not matched to a gene: 10. Germline CDR1 is MDHEN and CDR2 is SYDVKM. Here the CDR3 reads CASIEGAMVTDTQYF. The CDR3 DNA sequence: TGTGCCAGCATAGAGGGGGCGATGGTTACAGATACGCAGTATTTT.

The chain is built from TRBV5-5 and TRBJ2-5, with D possibly matching TRBD1 (6 bases). V gave up 6 bases and J gave up 2 bases, with 17 bases separating them. From germline, CDR1 is SGHKS and CDR2 YYEKEE (reference sequence). CDR3 length equals 15 residues. The CDR3 here is CASTRTQGPQETQYF. The CDR3 nucleotides are TGTGCCAGCACCCGGACACAGGGCCCGCAAGAGACCCAGTACTTC.

This clonotype has ten or more counts. J is TRBJ2-5 and V is TRBV7-9; D gene uncertain. Trimming shortened V by 8 bases and J by 0 bases, and 13 bases separated the two germline ends. Germline assignment: CDR1 SEHNR and CDR2 FQNEAQ (reference sequence). CDR3 length: 14 residues. In nucleotides, the CDR3 is TGTGCCAGCTCACTCCCAGTGTACCAAGAGACCCAGTACTTC. Protein sequence: CASSLPVYQETQYF.

In its sample, this clonotype was seen a few times. This sequence joins TRBV20-1 and TRBJ2-5; 8 bases agree with TRBD2. The ends lost 7 bases at V and 2 bases at J; junction bases unmatched: 9. The CDR3 covers 14 residues. Per germline, CDR1 DFQATT and CDR2 SNEGSKA (reference sequence). The CDR3 here is CSGAHPGGQETQYF. The CDR3, as DNA: TGCAGTGGCGCTCACCCGGGAGGGCAAGAGACCCAGTACTTC.

This clonotype was counted at least ten times. The chain is built from TRBV20-1 and TRBJ2-1, with a tentative D call TRBD1 (6 bases). Germline CDR1 reads DFQATT; CDR2 reads SNEGSKA (reference sequence). The CDR3 totals 13 residues. V lost 4 bases and J 2 bases, leaving 9 bases between the germline ends. The CDR3 is CSATGVTYNEQFF. CDR3 sequence (DNA): TGCAGTGCTACAGGGGTCACCTACAATGAGCAGTTCTTC.

This clonotype was recorded at least ten times. The genes are TRBV3-1 and TRBJ2-5; D remains ambiguous. Trimming stripped 7 bases from V and 5 bases from J, with 11 bases between. The CDR3 spans 12 residues. Germline CDR1 reads LGHDT; CDR2 reads YNNKEL (reference sequence). CDR3 sequence: CASNTNTETQYF. CDR3 bases: TGTGCCAGCAACACAAATACGGAGACCCAGTACTTC.

V gene TRBV7-9 combines with J gene TRBJ2-7; TRBD1 agrees at 7 bases. Germline trimming cut 1 base from V and 5 bases from J; bases unmatched to any gene: 8. Germline V gives CDR1 SEHNR, CDR2 FQNEAQ (reference sequence). CDR3 length: 15 residues. The CDR3 protein is CASSLGTGPVDEQYF. DNA for the CDR3: TGTGCCAGCAGCTTAGGGACAGGCCCGGTGGACGAGCAGTACTTC. The full variable domain, rest sourced from reference TRBV7-9 and TRBJ2-7, is DTGVSQNPRHKITKRGQNVTFRCDPISEHNRLYWYRQTLGQGPEFLTYFQNEAQLEKSRLLSDRFSAERPKGSFSTLEIQRTEQGDSAMYLCASSLGTGPVDEQYFGPGTRLTVT.

In this sample, this clonotype turned up many times. The CDR3 nucleotides read TGTGCCAGCAGCCCGGGGGCGTGGACTGAAGCTTTCTTT. Residues: CASSPGAWTEAFF. The J gene is TRBJ1-1, the V gene TRBV12-3 or TRBV12-4; TRBD1 might be the D (6 bases). The CDR3 sequence is 13 residues long. V was pared by 6 bases and J by 5 bases, with 13 bases between.

In this sample, this clonotype turned up a few times. DNA of the CDR3: TGTGCCAGTAGTATACGGACAGGGGGTTTGAAACTGTTTTTT. As protein: CASSIRTGGLKLFF. The chain carries TRBV19 and TRBJ1-4; TRBD1 agrees at 10 bases. The CDR3 totals 14 residues. V lost 2 bases to trimming and J lost 11 bases; unmatched junction nucleotides: 5. Germline values: CDR1 LNHDA, CDR2 SQIVND (reference sequence).

This clonotype was seen at least ten times. The chain is built from TRBV10-3 and TRBJ1-2, with 10 bases matching TRBD1. The CDR3 is 14 residues long. V shed 9 bases and J 4 bases; nucleotides not matched to a gene: 8. Looked up from germline, CDR1 is ENHRY and CDR2 is SYGVKD. CDR3: CAIKKGQGIYGYTF. DNA for the CDR3: TGTGCCATTAAAAAGGGACAGGGGATCTATGGCTACACCTTC.

This clonotype was recorded at least ten times. This chain joins TRBV20-1 and TRBJ1-1; maybe TRBD1 (5 bases). The CDR3 consists of 14 residues. Germline-derived CDR1 and CDR2 are DFQATT and SNEGSKA (reference sequence). V was trimmed by 6 bases and J by 0 bases, leaving 14 bases between them. As DNA, the CDR3 is TGCAGTGCCCCATGGGGGGGTATGAACACTGAAGCTTTCTTT. Translating gives CSAPWGGMNTEAFF.

This clonotype showed up just a few times. V usage is TRBV5-1 and J usage is TRBJ2-1; 10 bases line up with TRBD2. J was trimmed by 7 bases and V by 0 bases; bases with no gene match: 4. This CDR3 is built from 15 residues. Germline CDR1 SGHRS, CDR2 YFSETQ. CDR3 residues: CASSLVTSGKNEQFF. The DNA for the CDR3 is TGCGCCAGCAGCTTGGTAACTAGCGGGAAGAATGAGCAGTTCTTC.

This clonotype was observed a few times. The CDR3 loop is CASSMMGSTDTQYF. The CDR3 DNA sequence: TGTGCCAGTAGTATGATGGGTAGCACAGATACGCAGTATTTT. This chain joins TRBV19 and TRBJ2-3; D is unclear. CDR1 and CDR2 from the germline V gene are LNHDA and SQIVND (reference sequence). This CDR3 spans 14 amino acids. Trimming removed 3 bases from V and 0 bases from J, with 7 bases in between.

In its sample, this clonotype was seen many times. J is TRBJ2-7 and V is TRBV20-1, with a possible D match to TRBD2 (5 bases). Trimming stripped 4 bases from V and 3 bases from J, with 13 bases between. CDR3 length: 13 amino acids. Per germline, CDR1 DFQATT and CDR2 SNEGSKA (reference sequence). The CDR3 sequence is CSANPGERYEQYF. In DNA, the CDR3 is TGCAGTGCTAATCCTGGGGAGCGCTACGAGCAGTACTTC.

This rearrangement joins TRBV12-3 or TRBV12-4 to TRBJ2-2; D gene unclear. CDR3 length: 12 residues. V dropped 6 bases and J dropped 7 bases, with 9 bases sitting between them. CDR3 sequence (DNA): TGTGCCAGCAGGCTTGGGCTCGGGGAGCTGTTTTTT. Translating gives CASRLGLGELFF.

This clonotype was detected ten times or more. V and J are TRBV20-1 and TRBJ2-3; 9 bases map to TRBD2. V was pared by 3 bases and J by 5 bases, with 3 bases of the junction left unmatched. The CDR3 contains 13 residues. Germline loops: CDR1 DFQATT, CDR2 SNEGSKA (reference sequence). The CDR3, as DNA: TGCAGTGCTAGGCTAGCGGGACAAGATACGCAGTATTTT. Protein sequence: CSARLAGQDTQYF.

At least ten counts were recorded for this clonotype. This rearrangement joins TRBV7-2 to TRBJ1-1, with TRBD1 matching 8 bases. Germline loops: CDR1 SGHTA, CDR2 FQGNSA. This CDR3 has 17 amino acids. J was trimmed by 3 bases and V by 2 bases; bases with no gene match: 11. This CDR3 reads CASSLWGRGPWDTEAFF. CDR3 nucleotides: TGTGCCAGCAGCTTATGGGGCAGGGGGCCGTGGGACACTGAAGCTTTCTTT.

This clonotype was seen at least ten times. The rearrangement links TRBV4-1 to TRBJ1-4; 9 positions agree with TRBD1. The CDR3 has 15 residues. V shed 1 base, J shed 7 bases, and the junction held 4 bases outside the gene matches. Germline lookup yields CDR1 MGHRA and CDR2 YSYEKL. The CDR3: CASSQGGQGGEKLFF. In DNA form, the CDR3 reads TGCGCCAGCAGCCAAGGGGGACAGGGAGGTGAAAAACTGTTTTTT.

This chain connects TRBV29-1 to TRBJ2-2; TRBD1 agrees at 9 bases. V lost 7 bases and J lost 6; bases outside the gene matches: 9. Germline loops: CDR1 SQVTM, CDR2 ANQGSEA. The CDR3 length is 14 residues. In DNA form, the CDR3 reads TGCAGCGGCGGACAGGGGCCCTCCCCCGGGGAGCTGTTTTTT. It is translated as CSGGQGPSPGELFF.

This clonotype was detected many times. The rearrangement uses TRBV28 and TRBJ1-1, with 9 bases aligning to TRBD1. The CDR3 length is 14 residues. Germline V gives CDR1 MDHEN, CDR2 SYDVKM. J lost 12 bases, V lost 7 bases, and 15 bases had no gene match. The CDR3 nucleotides read TGTGCCAGCACCCCCGGGACAGGGACTTCAGTTACTTTCTTT. It specifies CASTPGTGTSVTFF.

This clonotype was counted ten times or more. The CDR3 is CSARDGTGDPGELFF. CDR3 coding DNA: TGCAGTGCTAGAGACGGGACAGGGGATCCCGGGGAGCTGTTTTTT. V and J are TRBV20-1 and TRBJ2-2; 10 bases are shared with TRBD1. The CDR3 has 15 residues. With V trimmed by 0 bases and J by 6 bases, 4 bases remained unmatched. Looked up from germline, CDR1 is DFQATT and CDR2 is SNEGSKA (reference sequence).

The CDR3 DNA is TGTGCCAGCAGCCAAGGGAACAGTTACAATGAGCAGTTCTTC. Translating gives CASSQGNSYNEQFF. The rearrangement links TRBV11-3 to TRBJ2-1, with D hard to call. Germline V lookup: CDR1 SGHNT, CDR2 YENEEA. The CDR3 length is 14 residues. With 5 bases removed from V and 4 bases from J, the gap between germline ends came to 12 bases.

The chain employs TRBV6-1 and TRBJ2-1; 10 bases match TRBD1. The germline V gene encodes CDR1 MNHNS and CDR2 SASEGT. The CDR3 is 13 residues long. Trimming removed 7 bases from V and 8 bases from J; junction bases left unmatched: 5. In nucleotides, the CDR3 is TGTGCCAGCATAGGGACAGGGGTGGATGAGCAGTTCTTC. Residues: CASIGTGVDEQFF.

This clonotype occurred many times. The chain couples TRBV5-1 to TRBJ1-1, with TRBD1 as a possible D gene (5 bases). Between the trimmed V and J ends, which lost 2 bases and 4 bases, there was a span of 12 bases. The CDR3 spans 14 residues. Germline V gene data show CDR1 as SGHRS and CDR2 as YFSETQ. DNA for the CDR3: TGCGCCAGCAGCTTAGGGGTCAGTGCCACTGAAGCTTTCTTT. Encoded protein: CASSLGVSATEAFF.

This clonotype was counted a few times. This rearrangement joins TRBV28 to TRBJ1-5; 7 nucleotides align to TRBD1. CDR1 and CDR2 (germline): MDHEN, SYDVKM. The CDR3 spans 15 residues. Trimming took 2 bases from V and 2 from J; bases not matched to a gene: 3. CDR3 in DNA: TGTGCCAGCAGTTTAAAGGGGGCGGGCAATCAGCCCCAGCATTTT. It is translated as CASSLKGAGNQPQHF.

The sample holds many counts of this clonotype. The chain recombines TRBV20-1 with TRBJ2-1, with unresolved D. The CDR3 sequence is 14 residues long. Germline V gives CDR1 DFQATT, CDR2 SNEGSKA (reference sequence). The V end lost 3 bases, the J end lost 5 bases, and 14 bases lay between the germline ends. CDR3 region: CSASGARRDNEQFF. In DNA form, the CDR3 reads TGCAGTGCTAGCGGCGCACGAAGGGACAATGAGCAGTTCTTC.